The subject of this entry is one TCR beta chain. Antigen unknown. This record belongs to a study of shared clonotypes between healthy human individuals. Study conclusions and caveats: Represented diversity (both genetic and exposure-history) was limited by the small number of donors. Investigators collected only blood, and repertoires in tissues likely differ.

Germline CDR1 and CDR2: MDHEN and SYDVKM. Trimming removed 5 bases from V and 0 bases from J, with 8 bases in between. This CDR3 region has 14 residues. Using immunoSEQ multiplex PCR, the repertoire was profiled, and TCRdb retains in-frame clones only, with some absent. This repertoire shows roughly 490,000 clones, less than 80% found once; its top ten account for roughly 13%. The chain links TRBV28 to TRBJ2-1; D not certain. This TCR derives from a woman aged 35 to 49 in good health. Some clones in this sample may be carry-over from other donors' samples. Sample: PBMCs. The CDR3: CASSLPASYNEQFF. In DNA form, the CDR3 reads TGTGCCAGCAGTCTCCCAGCCTCCTACAATGAGCAGTTCTTC.